This entry is about one T cell receptor beta chain. Antigen specificity is unknown. This sample is part of a study of cytomegalovirus exposure and HLA in healthy donors. Notes on the study in general: Both high specificity and high sensitivity reportedly marked the classifier's diagnosis of cytomegalovirus status.

The CDR3 spans 14 residues. V lost 2 bases to trimming and J lost 8 bases; unmatched junction nucleotides: 4. Germline loops: CDR1 SGHVS, CDR2 FQNEAQ. Repertoires were generated with immunoSEQ multiplex PCR, while TCRdb's copy carries only in-frame clones and drops some. Among 200,000 to 300,000 clones, approximately 87% were seen once, and the ten largest hold around 2.6%. This sequence was found in a man aged 18 to 30 in good health and CMV-seronegative. This sequence joins TRBV7-8 and TRBJ1-1; 11 bases are shared with TRBD1. The specimen was PBMCs. The CDR3 DNA sequence: TGTGCCAGCAGCTTAACGGGGACAGGGGGAGAAGCTTTCTTT. This translates into CASSLTGTGGEAFF. The full variable domain, in which reference TRBV7-8 and TRBJ1-1 provide the parts outside the CDR3, is GAGVSQSPRYKVAKRGQDVALRCDPISGHVSLFWYQQALGQGPEFLTYFQNEAQLDKSGLPSDRFFAERPEGSVSTLKIQRTQQEDSAVYLCASSLTGTGGEAFFGQGTRLTVV.